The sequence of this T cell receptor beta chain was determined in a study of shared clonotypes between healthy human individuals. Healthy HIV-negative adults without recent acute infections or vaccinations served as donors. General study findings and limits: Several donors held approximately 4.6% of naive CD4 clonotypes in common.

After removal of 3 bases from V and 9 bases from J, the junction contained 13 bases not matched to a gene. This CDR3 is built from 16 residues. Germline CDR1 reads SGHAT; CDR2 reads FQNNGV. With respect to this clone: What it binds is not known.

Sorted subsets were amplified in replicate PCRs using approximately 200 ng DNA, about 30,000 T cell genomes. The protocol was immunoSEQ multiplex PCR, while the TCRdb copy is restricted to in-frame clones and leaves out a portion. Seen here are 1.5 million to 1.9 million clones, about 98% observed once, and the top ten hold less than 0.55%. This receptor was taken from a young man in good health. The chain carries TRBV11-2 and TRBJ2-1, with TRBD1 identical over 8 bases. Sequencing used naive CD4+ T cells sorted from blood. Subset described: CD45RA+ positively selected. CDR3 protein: CASSFPRTGISSEQFF. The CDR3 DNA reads TGTGCCAGCAGCTTCCCCAGGACAGGGATAAGTTCTGAGCAGTTCTTC.